Reported below is one T cell receptor (beta chain). Its antigen is currently unknown. The sample comes from a study of T cells in localized non-small cell lung cancer. General observations from the study: Owing to sequencing of a solitary tumor region, heterogeneity cannot be discounted. Paired adjacent lung recovered a median approximately 57 of the top 100 tumor clones. Adjacent uninvolved lung tissue had the highest T cell clonality, exceeding tumor.

The protocol was immunoSEQ multiplex PCR, while the TCRdb copy is restricted to in-frame clones and leaves out a portion. This table has around 96,000 clones, approximately 91% appearing once. Sequenced here: PBMCs, sampled before any cancer treatment. The clonotype originates from a woman aged 40-75 years with stage II squamous cell lung carcinoma.

The DNA of the CDR3 is TGTGCCATCAGTGTTCGGGATACAGATACGCAGTATTTT. This translates into CAISVRDTDTQYF. The chain employs TRBV10-3 and TRBJ2-3; D is perhaps TRBD2 (5 bases). The germline V gene encodes CDR1 ENHRY and CDR2 SYGVKD. The CDR3 totals 13 residues. Between the trimmed V and J ends, which lost 4 bases and 3 bases, there was a span of 8 bases.